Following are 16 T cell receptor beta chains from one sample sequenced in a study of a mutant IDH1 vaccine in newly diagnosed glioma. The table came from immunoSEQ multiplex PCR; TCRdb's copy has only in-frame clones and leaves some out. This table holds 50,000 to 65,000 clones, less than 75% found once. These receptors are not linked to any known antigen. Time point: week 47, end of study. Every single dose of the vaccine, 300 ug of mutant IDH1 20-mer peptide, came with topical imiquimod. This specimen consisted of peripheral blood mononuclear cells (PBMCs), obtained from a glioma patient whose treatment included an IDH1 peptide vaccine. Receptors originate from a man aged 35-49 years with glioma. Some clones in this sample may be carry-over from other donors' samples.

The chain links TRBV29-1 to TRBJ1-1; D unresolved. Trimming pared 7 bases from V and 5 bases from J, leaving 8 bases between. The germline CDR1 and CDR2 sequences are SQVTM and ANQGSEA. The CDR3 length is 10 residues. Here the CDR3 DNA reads TGCAGCGCTGGGGTGACTGAAGCTTTCTTT. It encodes CSAGVTEAFF.

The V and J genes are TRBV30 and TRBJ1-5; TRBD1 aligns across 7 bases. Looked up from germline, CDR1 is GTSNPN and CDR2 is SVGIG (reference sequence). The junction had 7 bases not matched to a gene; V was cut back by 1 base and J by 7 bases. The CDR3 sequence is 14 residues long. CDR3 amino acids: CAWSGEGARQPQHF. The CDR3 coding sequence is TGTGCCTGGAGTGGGGAGGGGGCTAGGCAGCCCCAGCATTTT.

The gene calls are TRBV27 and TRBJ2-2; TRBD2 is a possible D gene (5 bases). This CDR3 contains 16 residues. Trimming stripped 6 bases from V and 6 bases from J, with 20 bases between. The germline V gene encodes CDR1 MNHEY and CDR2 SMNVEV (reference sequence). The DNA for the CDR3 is TGTGCCAGCAGATCCGAGGGCCGCCTTATGGCCGGGGAGCTGTTTTTT. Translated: CASRSEGRLMAGELFF.

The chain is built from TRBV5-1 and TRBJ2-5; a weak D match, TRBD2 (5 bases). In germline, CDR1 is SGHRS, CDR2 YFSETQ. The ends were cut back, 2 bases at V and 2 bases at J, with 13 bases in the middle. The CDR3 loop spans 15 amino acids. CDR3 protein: CASSFGKPTQETQYF. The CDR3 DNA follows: TGCGCCAGCAGCTTCGGGAAACCCACACAAGAGACCCAGTACTTC.

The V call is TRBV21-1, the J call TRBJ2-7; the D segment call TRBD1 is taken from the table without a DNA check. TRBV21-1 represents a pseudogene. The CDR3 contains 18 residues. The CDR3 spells CASSKRRDRGVGTYEQYF. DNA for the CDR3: TGTGCCAGCAGCAAACGCCGGGACAGGGGAGTCGGTACCTACGAGCAGTACTTC.

The CDR3 nucleotides read TGCGCCAGCAGTAATGGGGCGGGACCCCAAGAGACCCAGTACTTC. Translation: CASSNGAGPQETQYF. This sequence joins TRBV5-1 and TRBJ2-5, with a weak D call TRBD2 (6 bases). The germline V and J ends were trimmed by 5 bases and 1 base, with 15 bases remaining between them. From germline, CDR1 is SGHRS and CDR2 YFSETQ. The CDR3 is made up of 15 amino acids.

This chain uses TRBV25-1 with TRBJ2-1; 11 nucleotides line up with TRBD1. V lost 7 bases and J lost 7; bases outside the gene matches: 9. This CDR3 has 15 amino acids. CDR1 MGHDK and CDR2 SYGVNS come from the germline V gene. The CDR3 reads CASTRPGTGGNEQFF. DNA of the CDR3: TGTGCCAGCACTCGACCCGGGACAGGGGGAAATGAGCAGTTCTTC.

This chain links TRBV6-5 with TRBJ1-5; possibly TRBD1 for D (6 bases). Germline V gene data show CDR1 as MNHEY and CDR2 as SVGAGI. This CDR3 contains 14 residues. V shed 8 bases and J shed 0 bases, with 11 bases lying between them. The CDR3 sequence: CASSQGGSNQPQHF. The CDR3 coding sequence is TGTGCCAGCTCACAAGGGGGTAGCAATCAGCCCCAGCATTTT.

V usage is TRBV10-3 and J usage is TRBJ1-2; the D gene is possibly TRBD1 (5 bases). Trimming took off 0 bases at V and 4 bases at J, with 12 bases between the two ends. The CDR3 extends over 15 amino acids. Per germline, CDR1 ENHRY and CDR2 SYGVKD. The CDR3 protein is CAISESGGAGYGYTF. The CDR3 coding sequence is TGTGCCATCAGTGAGTCTGGAGGGGCTGGCTATGGCTACACCTTC.

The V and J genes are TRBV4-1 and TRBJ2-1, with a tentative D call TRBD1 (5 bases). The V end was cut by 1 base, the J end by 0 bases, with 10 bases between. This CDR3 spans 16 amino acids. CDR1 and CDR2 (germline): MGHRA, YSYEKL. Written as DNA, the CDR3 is TGCGCCAGCAGCCAAGGACAGACCAGCTCCTACAATGAGCAGTTCTTC. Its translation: CASSQGQTSSYNEQFF.

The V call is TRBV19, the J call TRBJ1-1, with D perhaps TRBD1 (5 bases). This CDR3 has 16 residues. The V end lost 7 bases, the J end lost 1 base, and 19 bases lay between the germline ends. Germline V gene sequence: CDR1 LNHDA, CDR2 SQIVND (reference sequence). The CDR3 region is CASTMGGLLGNTEAFF. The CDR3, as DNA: TGTGCCAGTACCATGGGGGGTCTATTGGGGAACACTGAAGCTTTCTTT.

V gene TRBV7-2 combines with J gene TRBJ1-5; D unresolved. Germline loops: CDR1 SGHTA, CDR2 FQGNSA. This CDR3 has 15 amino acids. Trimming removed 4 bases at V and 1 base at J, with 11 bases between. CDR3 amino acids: CASSSFTRSNQPQHF. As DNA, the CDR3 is TGTGCCAGCAGCTCCTTTACACGAAGCAATCAGCCCCAGCATTTT.

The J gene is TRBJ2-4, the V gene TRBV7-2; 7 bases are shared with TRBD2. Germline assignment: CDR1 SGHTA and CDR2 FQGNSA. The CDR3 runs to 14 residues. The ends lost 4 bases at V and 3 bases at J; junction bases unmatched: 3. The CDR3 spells CASSSREGKNIQYF. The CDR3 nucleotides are TGTGCCAGCAGCTCGAGGGAGGGCAAAAACATTCAGTACTTC.

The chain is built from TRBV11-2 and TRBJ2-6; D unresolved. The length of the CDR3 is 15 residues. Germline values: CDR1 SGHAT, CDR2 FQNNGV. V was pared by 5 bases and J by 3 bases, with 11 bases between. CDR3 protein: CASSRTGLGANVLTF. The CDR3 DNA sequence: TGTGCCAGCAGCCGTACGGGTCTTGGGGCCAACGTCCTGACTTTC.

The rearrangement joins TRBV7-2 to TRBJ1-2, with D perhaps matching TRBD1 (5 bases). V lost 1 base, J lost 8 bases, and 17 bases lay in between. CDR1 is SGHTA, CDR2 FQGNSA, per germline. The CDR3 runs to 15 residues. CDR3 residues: CASSLGKGRSWGYTF. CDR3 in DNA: TGTGCCAGCAGCTTAGGGAAGGGACGGAGCTGGGGCTACACCTTC. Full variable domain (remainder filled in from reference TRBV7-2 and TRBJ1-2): GAGVSQSPSNKVTEKGKDVELRCDPISGHTALYWYRQSLGQGLEFLIYFQGNSAPDKSGLPSDRFSAERTGGSVSTLTIQRTQQEDSAVYLCASSLGKGRSWGYTFGSGTRLTVV.

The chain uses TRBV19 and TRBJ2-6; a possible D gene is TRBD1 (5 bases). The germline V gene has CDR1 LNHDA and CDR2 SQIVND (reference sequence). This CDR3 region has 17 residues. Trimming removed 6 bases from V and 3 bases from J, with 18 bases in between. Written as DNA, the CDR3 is TGTGCCAGTAGCAACCTCGACAGTGCCTATGGGGCCAACGTCCTGACTTTC. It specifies CASSNLDSAYGANVLTF.